The 4 T cell receptor beta chains listed next were all sequenced from one sample in a study of CD8 T cells in ankylosing spondylitis. Points from the study as a whole: A motif of several highly homologous TCR beta variants was seen as apparently characteristic of ankylosing spondylitis blood.

TCRdb ran MiXCR on the 5' RACE reads and lists one entry per CDR3 protein. The repertoire consists of about 540,000 distinct CDR3 sequences, with roughly 13% occurring once and the leading ten covering 6.5% to 7%. No cognate antigen is known for these TCRs. Sequencing was done on a sample of blood, either unsorted or a sorted T cell fraction (not recorded which). These receptor sequences come from a male donor with ankylosing spondylitis.

This clonotype was seen many times. This chain uses TRBV5-6 with TRBJ2-5, with TRBD1 as a possible D gene (5 bases). The ends were cut back, 1 base at V and 5 bases at J, with 9 bases in the middle. CDR1 is SGHDT, CDR2 YYEEEE, per germline. This CDR3 has 13 amino acids. In DNA form, the CDR3 reads TGTGCCAGCAGCTTGTACAGGTCCGAGACCCAGTACTTC. As protein: CASSLYRSETQYF.

The CDR3: CASSAQQGPLHF. CDR3 sequence (DNA): TGCGCCAGCAGCGCTCAACAGGGTCCCCTCCACTTT. The V and J genes are TRBV5-1 and TRBJ1-6, with D possibly being TRBD1 (6 bases). The CDR3 length is 12 residues. Looked up from germline, CDR1 is SGHRS and CDR2 is YFSETQ. Trimming removed 4 bases from V and 13 bases from J, with 12 bases in between.

The chain combines TRBV12-3 or TRBV12-4 with TRBJ1-3; perhaps TRBD1 as D (5 bases). Deletions cut 1 base from V and 2 bases from J, with 12 bases between. This CDR3 spans 16 amino acids. The CDR3 reads CASSLGATAPGNTIYF. In nucleotides, the CDR3 is TGTGCCAGCAGTTTAGGGGCGACAGCTCCTGGAAACACCATATATTTT.

The rearrangement uses TRBV6-6 and TRBJ2-5, with D possibly called TRBD1 or TRBD2 (5 bases each). Per the germline V gene, CDR1 is MNHNY and CDR2 is SVGAGI (reference sequence). The length of the CDR3 is 12 residues. V lost 6 bases, J lost 3 bases, and 8 bases lay in between. In DNA form, the CDR3 reads TGTGCCAGCAGGGGGGTCAAAGAGACCCAGTACTTC. It is translated as CASRGVKETQYF.